These T cell receptor beta chains were read from a single sample in a study of shared T cell receptors in the human thymus. Generated by immunoSEQ multiplex PCR, the TCRdb table keeps only in-frame clones and is missing some. The sample has about 710,000 clones, roughly 86% seen once. These data also featured in a second study, about human thymus T cells.

The sequenced sample consisted of thymocytes. Receptors were obtained from a boy less than two years old with a congenital heart defect. Both conserved end residues are part of each CDR3.

v_call cdr3_aa
TRBV19 CASSTVGQGMPYEQYF
TRBV27 CASSSRDLAYEQYF
TRBV19 CASSTTGHAYEQYF
TRBV28 CASDRLAGAPNEQFF
TRBV5-1 CASSCDRGHPSYEQYF
TRBV29-1 CSVDLPGHSERGEQYF
TRBV6-6 CASSYVTSASSYEQYF
TRBV7-9 CASSPRQRGYGYTF
TRBV4-3 CASSQSLTDTQYF
TRBV5-4 CASSFRGGDNEQFF
TRBV25-1 CASSDERAAYEQYF
TRBV23-1 CARKPGDRVNTGELFF
TRBV27 CASSKFGQINTEAFF
TRBV28 CASSFNPGHPAMNTEAFF
TRBV21-1 CASSKGKAGSISGNTIYF
TRBV4-3 CASSHGTGGLESLSTYEQYF
TRBV11-2 CASSSRTGSRETQYF
TRBV5-6 CASSLVVAGAWKETQYF
TRBV7-2 CASSLGLRQWEKLFF
TRBV9 CASTSGDREISYGYTF
TRBV6-5 CASSRDSYNEQFF
TRBV15 CATSSGRLAGGSSYNEQFF
TRBV6-5 CASSYSRSEETQYF
TRBV27 CASSFRGGTGELFF
TRBV7-2 CASSSLAGEAYNEQFF
TRBV11-2 CASSSAVQGSNEQFF
TRBV29-1 CSAGQGIGEKLFF
TRBV6-1 CASSGWTGLNTEAFF
TRBV6-5 CASSGHSNQPQHF
TRBV19 CASSKGGLAGIGELFF
TRBV27 CASRKGAQYF
TRBV19 CASRTGTSEDNEQYF
TRBV5-1 CASSTDPETGLQETQYF
TRBV28 CASSPLAGGPLDEQYF
TRBV30 CAWKVDSSTDTQYF
TRBV7-9 CASSTSLAVPGGDTQYF
TRBV14 CASSPTGADGYTF
TRBV18 CASSPPPPRDEKLFF
TRBV12-5 CASGLVPGAKNIQYF
TRBV5-5 CASSPWTMRGGSGTEAFF
TRBV7-3 CASSLAGTGNSPLHF
TRBV5-1 CASSTGTGGYNEQFF
TRBV6-6 CASNSNGYTF
TRBV7-9 CASSERGQVSYNEQFF
TRBV15 CATSGGTVPGYGYTF
TRBV7-6 CASTDGGAGETQYF